The next 9 T cell receptor beta chains were all read from a single sample in a study of technical replicates of blood from several donors. TCRdb's copy holds only in-frame clones and misses some; the assay was immunoSEQ multiplex PCR. The sample records tens of thousands of clones, less than 95% being singletons. Sequenced input: T cells isolated from PBMCs. Source of these receptors: a human donor in good health.

The V and J genes are TRBV7-9 and TRBJ2-3, with D possibly matching TRBD1 (5 bases). Germline V gene data show CDR1 as SEHNR and CDR2 as FQNEAQ (reference sequence). V lost 7 bases and J 1 base, leaving 18 bases between the germline ends. The CDR3 covers 16 residues. CDR3 bases: TGTGCCAGCATGCCAAACAGGTATCAGGGCACAGATACGCAGTATTTT. Its translation: CASMPNRYQGTDTQYF.

CDR3 sequence (DNA): TGTGCCAGCAGATCCGGGACTAGGAGCTCCTACGAGCAGTACTTC. This sequence encodes CASRSGTRSSYEQYF. The chain links TRBV6-1 to TRBJ2-7; 8 bases are shared with TRBD2. Germline V gene data show CDR1 as MNHNS and CDR2 as SASEGT. Losses at the gene ends were 6 bases for V and 0 bases for J; bases not matched to a gene: 7. CDR3 length: 15 residues.

The chain links TRBV7-8 to TRBJ1-3, with no clear D. The CDR3 sequence is 16 residues long. Germline CDR1 and CDR2: SGHVS and FQNEAQ. Trimming shortened V by 5 bases and J by 4 bases, and 18 bases separated the two germline ends. DNA of the CDR3: TGTGCCAGCAGCCCCTGGAGGGCGGGGAGAGGAAACACCATATATTTT. The encoded protein is CASSPWRAGRGNTIYF.

The chain combines TRBV11-2 with TRBJ1-2; 7 bases agree with TRBD1. The CDR3 consists of 17 residues. V shed 0 bases, J shed 3 bases, and the junction held 10 bases outside the gene matches. CDR1 and CDR2 from the germline V gene are SGHAT and FQNNGV. The CDR3 sequence is CASSLDGTGAQDYGYTF. In nucleotides, the CDR3 is TGTGCCAGCAGCTTAGATGGTACAGGGGCGCAGGACTATGGCTACACCTTC.

The chain joins TRBV19 to TRBJ1-1; D perhaps matches TRBD1 (5 bases). The CDR3 totals 12 residues. Looked up from germline, CDR1 is LNHDA and CDR2 is SQIVND (reference sequence). V dropped 4 bases and J dropped 4 bases, with 7 bases sitting between them. CDR3 residues: CASSTGSTEAFF. The CDR3 DNA reads TGTGCCAGTAGTACAGGGTCCACTGAAGCTTTCTTT.

This chain uses TRBV30 with TRBJ2-7; a possible D gene is TRBD2 (5 bases). V lost 4 bases, J lost 4 bases, and 8 bases lay in between. In germline, CDR1 is GTSNPN, CDR2 SVGIG (reference sequence). This CDR3 is built from 11 residues. CDR3 loop: CAWTGGYEQYF. CDR3 nucleotides: TGTGCCTGGACAGGAGGTTACGAGCAGTACTTC.

The genes are TRBV27 and TRBJ2-7; weak D call: TRBD2 (6 bases). The CDR3 covers 15 residues. The V gene lost 2 bases and the J gene lost 0 bases, with 11 bases spanning the gap. The germline V gene has CDR1 MNHEY and CDR2 SMNVEV (reference sequence). The CDR3 is CASSLRRDGSYEQYF. Here the CDR3 DNA reads TGTGCCAGCAGTTTAAGGCGGGATGGCTCCTACGAGCAGTACTTC.

V gene TRBV28 combines with J gene TRBJ2-7; 8 nucleotides match TRBD1. In germline, CDR1 is MDHEN, CDR2 SYDVKM. The CDR3 has 17 residues. V shed 10 bases and J 3 bases; nucleotides not matched to a gene: 20. The DNA of the CDR3 is TGTGCCACCACGGTTCCGGCCGCGACAGGGGTGGGCTACGAGCAGTACTTC. It specifies CATTVPAATGVGYEQYF.

The sample holds one count of this clone. The V gene is TRBV5-8, the J gene TRBJ1-1; D unresolved. Germline values: CDR1 SGHTS, CDR2 YDEGEE. Trimming took off 0 bases at V and 1 base at J, with 16 bases between the two ends. The CDR3 totals 17 residues. The DNA for the CDR3 is TGTGCCAGCAGCTTGGTCTATGTATTGCGGGAGAACACTGAAGCTTTCTTT. Translating gives CASSLVYVLRENTEAFF.